This is a list of T cell receptor beta chains from one sample in a study of T cells in Graves' hyperthyroidism and ophthalmopathy. TCRdb re-called the multiplex PCR reads with MiXCR, one entry per CDR3 protein. This table has under 350,000 distinct CDR3 sequences, around a sixth appearing once. The sequenced sample consisted of blood. The receptor source for this set is a woman aged 50 to 60 with Graves' hyperthyroidism. The CDR3 runs from the conserved cysteine through the conserved F or W. Each record gives: J gene, clone size, V gene, D gene, CDR3 DNA, CDR3 protein. The D gene is left open where the match is weak. Where a row states a size, it is once, few, many or the class of an expanded clone; other rows omit it.

TRBJ2-3,many,TRBV12-3/TRBV12-4,NA,TGTGCCAGCAGTTTAGAGGGGGCAGATACGCAGTATTTT,CASSLEGADTQYF
TRBJ2-3,few,TRBV6-1,NA,TGTGCCAGCAGTGAAGACCCAGGCAGCACAGATACGCAGTATTTT,CASSEDPGSTDTQYF
TRBJ2-1,NA,TRBV27,TRBD2,TGTGCCAGCAGTTTAAGGCTAGCGGGAACAGGGAATGAGCAGTTCTTC,CASSLRLAGTGNEQFF
TRBJ1-3,many,TRBV7-2,NA,TGTGCCAGCAGCTTGGGCAGGCTCTCTGGAAACACCATATATTTT,CASSLGRLSGNTIYF
TRBJ1-2,NA,TRBV20-1,TRBD1,TGCAGTGCTAAAACCGGGACAGGGGACTATGGCTACACCTTC,CSAKTGTGDYGYTF
TRBJ2-7,NA,TRBV6-1,NA,TGTGCCAGCAGTGATTGGGGCCTAATATACGAGCAGTACTTC,CASSDWGLIYEQYF
TRBJ2-5,many,TRBV20-1,NA,TGCAGTGCTAGAGAATCAGAGACCCAGTACTTC,CSARESETQYF
TRBJ2-5,NA,TRBV20-1,NA,TGCAGTGCTAGAGCCAGTGGCGCCTGGACCCAGTACTTC,CSARASGAWTQYF
TRBJ1-1,NA,TRBV5-1,NA,TGCGCCAGCAGCTGGGGTTTTGTTTTCTTT,CASSWGFVFF
TRBJ1-1,few,TRBV20-1,NA,TGCAGTGCTAGGGGGGGACATCAGAACACTGAAGCTTTCTTT,CSARGGHQNTEAFF
TRBJ2-1,few,TRBV7-3,NA,TGTGCCAGCAGCGGAGGAATGGGGAATGAGCAGTTCTTC,CASSGGMGNEQFF
TRBJ1-1,NA,TRBV6-1,NA,TGTGCCAGCAGTCCCCCGGGACATTTTAAGAGAACTGAAGCTTTCTTT,CASSPPGHFKRTEAFF